This TCR beta chain was obtained from a study of high-grade serous ovarian cancer treatment subgroups. Study-level information: Each sample yielded on average 7,494 unique TCR beta rearrangements from approximately 15,000 reads. The study, taken as a whole, reports: Bulk tumor TCR sequencing gave no spatial information.

Using immunoSEQ multiplex PCR, the repertoire was profiled, and TCRdb retains in-frame clones only, with some absent. Of fewer than 35,000 clones listed, about 86% are singletons. Points on this clone: The target antigen is unknown.

Tumor tissue was taken before any definitive surgery or chemotherapy was given. The germline V gene has CDR1 SGHRS and CDR2 YFSETQ. V was clipped by 1 base and J by 5 bases, with 13 bases between them. The CDR3 is 15 residues long. The chain employs TRBV5-1 and TRBJ1-5; perhaps TRBD1 as D (6 bases). This TCR came from a human donor with high-grade serous ovarian cancer. The specimen sequenced was tumor tissue. CDR3 nucleotide sequence: TGCGCCAGCAGCTTGACGGCGGCAGGGGATCAGCCCCAGCATTTT. This gives the protein CASSLTAAGDQPQHF. Using reference TRBV5-1 and TRBJ1-5 for the parts outside the CDR3, the full variable domain is KAGVTQTPRYLIKTRGQQVTLSCSPISGHRSVSWYQQTPGQGLQFLFEYFSETQRNKGNFPGRFSGRQFSNSRSEMNVSTLELGDSALYLCASSLTAAGDQPQHFGDGTRLSIL.